These 5 T cell receptor beta chains were sequenced from one sample in a study of blood T cell repertoires in COVID-19. Generated by immunoSEQ multiplex PCR, the TCRdb table keeps only in-frame clones and is missing some. The sample has 150,000 to 200,000 clones; about nine tenths are singletons. The sequencing sample was made of peripheral blood. These receptors all stem from a man aged 35-49 years with acute or convalescent COVID-19.

The chain employs TRBV7-9 and TRBJ2-6; a weak D match, TRBD2 (6 bases). The CDR3 length is 16 residues. Germline values: CDR1 SEHNR, CDR2 FQNEAQ (reference sequence). Trimming shortened V by 8 bases and J by 0 bases, and 14 bases separated the two germline ends. CDR3 loop: CASRRDFSSGANVLTF. DNA for the CDR3: TGTGCCAGCCGGCGGGACTTCAGCTCTGGGGCCAACGTCCTGACTTTC.

The chain combines TRBV25-1 with TRBJ2-7; a possible D gene is TRBD2 (6 bases). Germline CDR1 is MGHDK and CDR2 is SYGVNS. The V end was cut by 2 bases, the J end by 5 bases, with 13 bases between. This CDR3 contains 14 residues. The CDR3 DNA sequence: TGTGCCAGCAGTGAAATGGGACGGGGGAACGAGCAGTACTTC. Translation: CASSEMGRGNEQYF.

This chain joins TRBV7-2 and TRBJ1-5; D is possibly TRBD1 (5 bases). Germline V gene lookup returns CDR1 SGHTA and CDR2 FQGNSA. This CDR3 is built from 15 residues. The V gene lost 3 bases and the J gene lost 0 bases, with 9 bases spanning the gap. DNA for the CDR3: TGTGCCAGCAGCTTGGGACTGAGTAGCAATCAGCCCCAGCATTTT. It specifies CASSLGLSSNQPQHF.

The chain couples TRBV6-2 or TRBV6-3 to TRBJ1-4; D is undetermined. This CDR3 comprises 14 residues. V was pared by 2 bases and J by 4 bases, with 8 bases between. CDR1 and CDR2 from the germline V gene are MNHEY and SVGEGT. The CDR3 sequence: CASSYGPNNEKLFF. Written as DNA, the CDR3 is TGTGCCAGCAGTTACGGGCCGAATAATGAAAAACTGTTTTTT.

The chain joins TRBV19 to TRBJ1-1, with D perhaps TRBD1 (5 bases). V lost 7 bases to trimming and J lost 7 bases, with 25 bases between them. Looked up from germline, CDR1 is LNHDA and CDR2 is SQIVND (reference sequence). The length of the CDR3 is 16 residues. Here the CDR3 DNA reads TGTGCCAGTACCTACCTACCTTCAGGGAAAGGTGGTGAAGCTTTCTTT. It yields the protein CASTYLPSGKGGEAFF.